Each of the 32 T cell receptor beta chains below was sequenced from the same sample in a study of Graves' ophthalmopathy and Graves' hyperthyroidism. Amplification targeted the TCR beta CDR3 regions, with RNA transcripts as the source material. Following a first-round RT-PCR that used HTBI primers, a second-round multiplex PCR was carried out. Via MiXCR, TCRdb re-called the multiplex PCR reads, giving one row per CDR3 protein. This table holds about 740,000 distinct CDR3 sequences, 40% found once. Material for sequencing was peripheral blood. These receptors originate from an adult man with Graves' ophthalmopathy.

This clonotype has a count of ten or more. The chain links TRBV29-1 to TRBJ2-5; TRBD2 agrees at 9 bases. J gave up 7 bases and V 3 bases, and 18 bases lay outside the gene matches. In germline, CDR1 is SQVTM, CDR2 ANQGSEA. The CDR3 is 17 residues long. The DNA of the CDR3 is TGCAGCGTTGACGATCCCGGTGGGACTAGCTCGTTCGGGACCCAGTACTTC. Its protein product is CSVDDPGGTSSFGTQYF.

This clonotype was seen at least ten times. V is TRBV7-9 and J is TRBJ1-2; unclear D gene. This CDR3 contains 15 residues. The germline V gene has CDR1 SEHNR and CDR2 FQNEAQ (reference sequence). V lost 1 base to trimming and J lost 2 bases, with 11 bases between them. The CDR3 nucleotides read TGTGCCAGCAGCTTAGAAGGAGGAAGGAACTATGGCTACACCTTC. Amino acid sequence: CASSLEGGRNYGYTF.

This chain links TRBV7-9 with TRBJ1-6; tentatively, D is TRBD1 (6 bases). The germline gives CDR1 SEHNR, CDR2 FQNEAQ (reference sequence). Trimming took 5 bases from V and 9 from J, leaving 20 bases between them. The length of the CDR3 is 16 residues. The CDR3 DNA sequence: TGTGCCAGCAGCCCCGGAGCCGTGAGGGGGAGTTCACCCCTCCACTTT. Translation gives CASSPGAVRGSSPLHF.

The rearrangement uses TRBV29-1 and TRBJ2-1, with D perhaps TRBD1 or TRBD2 (5 bases each). Trimming cost V 7 bases and J 4 bases, with 14 bases left between them. CDR1 and CDR2 (germline): SQVTM, ANQGSEA. The CDR3 consists of 13 residues. The CDR3: CSGGSGLYNEQFF. The CDR3 nucleotides are TGCAGCGGGGGGTCGGGGCTTTACAATGAGCAGTTCTTC.

This clonotype was observed a few times. One end of the junction does not line up with germline, which may come from a read error. The chain couples TRBV24-1 to TRBJ1-5; unclear D gene. CDR3 length equals 13 residues. Germline CDR1 is KGHDR and CDR2 is SFDVKD. For the CDR3, the DNA is TGTGCCAGCAGTGACGGAAACAATCAGCCCCAGCATTTT. Protein product: CASSDGNNQPQHF.

This clonotype occurred a few times. The gene calls are TRBV2 and TRBJ2-7; D call uncertain. This CDR3 is built from 11 residues. V was shortened by 8 bases and J by 0 bases, with 5 bases between the two germline ends. Germline CDR1 reads SNHLY; CDR2 reads FYNNEI. The CDR3 protein is CASESSYEQYF. CDR3 bases: TGTGCCAGCGAGAGCTCCTACGAGCAGTACTTC.

In the case of this clonotype: The junction departs from the called germline gene at one end, perhaps through a read error. This rearrangement joins TRBV15 to TRBJ2-2, with D possibly being TRBD2 (5 bases). Germline assignment: CDR1 LNHNV and CDR2 YYDKDF (reference sequence). The CDR3 runs 16 residues. CDR3 sequence (DNA): TGTACCACCAGCAGAGATTCAGGACTCAGCACCGGGGAGCTGTTTTTT. This translates into CTTSRDSGLSTGELFF.

This clonotype has a handful of counts. The rearrangement joins TRBV7-2 to TRBJ1-2; unclear D gene. The V end lost 2 bases, the J end lost 2 bases, and 12 bases lay between the germline ends. Germline CDR1 SGHTA, CDR2 FQGNSA. This CDR3 comprises 15 residues. The DNA for the CDR3 is TGTGCCAGCAGCTTAATTCTAGGAGGGAACTATGGCTACACCTTC. It specifies CASSLILGGNYGYTF.

V and J are TRBV5-1 and TRBJ2-7; D is uncertain. Germline CDR1 reads SGHRS; CDR2 reads YFSETQ. The CDR3 runs 11 residues. The ends were cut back, 3 bases at V and 6 bases at J, with 7 bases in the middle. The chain's CDR3 is CASSWSSEQYF. Here the CDR3 DNA reads TGCGCCAGCAGCTGGTCTTCCGAGCAGTACTTC. The full variable domain, completed using reference TRBV5-1 and TRBJ2-7, is KAGVTQTPRYLIKTRGQQVTLSCSPISGHRSVSWYQQTPGQGLQFLFEYFSETQRNKGNFPGRFSGRQFSNSRSEMNVSTLELGDSALYLCASSWSSEQYFGPGTRLTVT.

This clonotype occurred many times. The rearrangement joins TRBV2 to TRBJ1-3; D possibly corresponds to TRBD1 (5 bases). Germline CDR1 reads SNHLY; CDR2 reads FYNNEI. This CDR3 is built from 14 residues. Trimming pared 8 bases from V and 0 bases from J, leaving 11 bases between. Here the CDR3 DNA reads TGTGCCAGCCGAGGGGATTACTCTGGAAACACCATATATTTT. Translated: CASRGDYSGNTIYF.

This clonotype was counted many times. This chain links TRBV7-2 with TRBJ2-5; the match to TRBD2 covers 14 bases. V lost 1 base and J lost 9; bases outside the gene matches: 4. CDR1 and CDR2 from the germline V gene are SGHTA and FQGNSA. There are 15 residues in the CDR3. Written as DNA, the CDR3 is TGTGCCAGCAGCTTAGGCCGACTAGCGGGAGGGCCCCAGTACTTC. This encodes CASSLGRLAGGPQYF.

The rearrangement uses TRBV29-1 and TRBJ2-3, with 9 bases matching TRBD2. There are 13 residues in the CDR3. Germline V gene lookup returns CDR1 SQVTM and CDR2 ANQGSEA. V shed 6 bases and J 2 bases; nucleotides not matched to a gene: 3. Here the CDR3 reads CSVAGGTTDTQYF. The CDR3 DNA is TGCAGCGTCGCGGGGGGGACCACAGATACGCAGTATTTT.

The gene calls are TRBV11-1 and TRBJ1-1; D is ambiguous. There are 13 residues in the CDR3. The germline gives CDR1 SGHAT, CDR2 FQDESV (reference sequence). V was pared by 4 bases and J by 8 bases, with 14 bases between. CDR3 sequence: CASSSGQSSEAFF. The CDR3 region has the DNA TGTGCCAGCAGCTCCGGCCAGAGTTCCGAAGCTTTCTTT.

Regarding this clonotype: A much more abundant neighbour one base away suggests this may be a read error. The chain combines TRBV9 with TRBJ1-1; no firm D call. Germline CDR1 and CDR2: SGDLS and YYNGEE. This CDR3 is 12 amino acids long. V lost 7 bases, J lost 7 bases, and 14 bases lay in between. The CDR3 DNA is TGTGCCAGCGGCCCGGCCTTAGATGAAGCTTTCTTT. This codes for CASGPALDEAFF.

This sequence joins TRBV25-1 and TRBJ1-1; 7 bases align to TRBD1. Germline CDR1 MGHDK, CDR2 SYGVNS. The CDR3 covers 14 residues. The CDR3 nucleotides read TGTGACCCGAACGAACTAGGGGGCCGCACTGAAGCTTTCTTT. Its translation is CDPNELGGRTEAFF.

This clonotype was picked up a small number of times. V and J are TRBV5-6 and TRBJ2-5, with D possibly being TRBD2 (5 bases). The germline V gene has CDR1 SGHDT and CDR2 YYEEEE. Trimming cost V 8 bases and J 4 bases, with 15 bases left between them. The CDR3 is made up of 13 amino acids. The CDR3 sequence is CASFMRARETQYF. DNA for the CDR3: TGTGCCAGTTTTATGCGGGCGCGAGAGACCCAGTACTTC.

Of note for this clonotype: Relative to the germline gene, one junction end is altered; a read error may explain this. The chain carries TRBV5-1 and TRBJ1-1; D remains unclear. The CDR3 length is 14 residues. The germline gives CDR1 SGHRS, CDR2 YFSETQ. This CDR3 reads CASSLAEINTEAFF. CDR3 in DNA: TGTGCCAGCAGCTTGGCCGAAATAAACACTGAAGCTTTCTTT.

This clonotype was observed many times. V is TRBV2 and J is TRBJ2-7; D uncertain. Germline V gene lookup returns CDR1 SNHLY and CDR2 FYNNEI. Trimming left V 4 bases short and J 2 bases short, with 9 bases between. The CDR3 contains 13 residues. The CDR3 DNA sequence: TGTGCCAGCAGTGGGTTTTTCCCCTACGAGCAGTACTTC. This gives the protein CASSGFFPYEQYF. Full variable domain (remainder filled in from reference TRBV2 and TRBJ2-7): EPEVTQTPSHQVTQMGQEVILRCVPISNHLYFYWYRQILGQKVEFLVSFYNNEISEKSEIFDDQFSVERPDGSNFTLKIRSTKLEDSAMYFCASSGFFPYEQYFGPGTRLTVT.

The chain carries TRBV19 and TRBJ1-5; TRBD1 matches 7 bases. V trimming: 1 base; J trimming: 3 bases; junction bases outside the gene matches: 9. The CDR3 is 17 amino acids. The germline CDR1 and CDR2 sequences are LNHDA and SQIVND (reference sequence). The CDR3 DNA reads TGTGCCAGTAGTATAGTCTACAGGGGAGGCTTCAATCAGCCCCAGCATTTT. Its protein is CASSIVYRGGFNQPQHF.

Note on this clonotype: The junction does not match germline at one end; this may be a read error. This chain joins TRBV24-1 and TRBJ1-5, with 7 bases identical to TRBD1. CDR1 is KGHDR and CDR2 is SFDVKD in the germline V gene. The CDR3 loop spans 15 amino acids. The CDR3 bases are TGCGCCAGCAGCCAATCCTCGGGACAGAACCAGCCCCAGCATTTT. Its translation is CASSQSSGQNQPQHF.

The chain employs TRBV20-1 and TRBJ1-1, with D hard to call. CDR1 is DFQATT, CDR2 SNEGSKA, per germline (reference sequence). The V end was cut by 0 bases, the J end by 3 bases, with 17 bases between. This CDR3 spans 16 amino acids. The CDR3 is CSARDAQVRADTEAFF. The CDR3 DNA sequence: TGCAGTGCTAGAGATGCCCAGGTCCGGGCCGACACTGAAGCTTTCTTT.

This clonotype was counted a few times. The rearrangement uses TRBV10-3 and TRBJ2-6; D ambiguous. Germline CDR1 is ENHRY and CDR2 is SYGVKD. This CDR3 is 14 amino acids long. V lost 5 bases, J lost 7 bases, and 12 bases lay in between. The CDR3 loop is CAISIGNLANVLTF. CDR3 bases: TGTGCCATCAGTATCGGAAACCTAGCCAACGTCCTGACTTTC.

In regard to this clonotype: This could be a read error, since a much larger clone is one nucleotide away. V usage is TRBV6-5 and J usage is TRBJ1-6; D unclear. This CDR3 region has 13 residues. V was trimmed by 0 bases and J by 12 bases, leaving 9 bases between them. Germline V gives CDR1 MNHEY, CDR2 SVGAGI. The CDR3 sequence is CASSYSLQQPLHF. The CDR3 bases are TGTGCCAGCAGTTACTCGCTCCAACAACCCCTCCACTTT.

This rearrangement joins TRBV4-3 to TRBJ2-6; D is possibly TRBD2 (5 bases). This CDR3 has 15 residues. The germline V gene encodes CDR1 LGHNA and CDR2 YSLEER. Deletions cut 5 bases from V and 3 bases from J, with 11 bases between. The CDR3 reads CASSGQAVGANVLTF. CDR3 coding DNA: TGCGCCAGCAGCGGGCAAGCGGTTGGGGCCAACGTCCTGACTTTC.

This chain joins TRBV4-1 and TRBJ1-5, with unresolved D. The CDR3 contains 15 residues. Germline-derived CDR1 and CDR2 are MGHRA and YSYEKL. V was cut by 0 bases and J by 3 bases, with 9 bases left in between. CDR3 in DNA: TGCGCCAGCAGCCAAGAAGGCTCCACCAATCAGCCCCAGCATTTT. It is translated as CASSQEGSTNQPQHF.

In this sample, this clonotype turned up many times. The genes are TRBV7-2 and TRBJ1-2; D is ambiguous. Trimming stripped 3 bases from V and 3 bases from J, with 14 bases between. The CDR3 totals 15 residues. The germline gives CDR1 SGHTA, CDR2 FQGNSA. CDR3 sequence: CASSFYLPADYGYTF. In DNA form, the CDR3 reads TGTGCCAGCAGCTTCTATCTCCCTGCGGACTATGGCTACACCTTC.

This clonotype was recorded only once. This chain uses TRBV2 with TRBJ2-5; D possibly corresponds to TRBD1 (5 bases). V dropped 2 bases and J dropped 5 bases, with 12 bases sitting between them. CDR1 is SNHLY and CDR2 is FYNNEI in the germline V gene. The CDR3 spans 14 residues. In nucleotides, the CDR3 is TGTGCCAGCAGTGAACTCAGGGTCGTGGAGACCCAGTACTTC. This encodes CASSELRVVETQYF.

The V and J genes are TRBV14 and TRBJ1-3; a possible D gene is TRBD1 (5 bases). The CDR3 is made up of 16 amino acids. The V and J ends lost 5 bases and 1 base respectively, with 15 bases between them. Germline-derived CDR1 and CDR2 are SGHDN and FVKESK. The CDR3 here is CASSADVTVSGNTIYF. The CDR3 coding sequence is TGTGCCAGCAGCGCTGACGTGACAGTTTCTGGAAACACCATATATTTT.

The rearrangement links TRBV10-2 to TRBJ1-6; 10 positions match TRBD1. The germline CDR1 and CDR2 sequences are WSHSY and SAAADI. With V trimmed by 2 bases and J by 8 bases, 6 bases remained unmatched. This CDR3 contains 16 residues. The CDR3 DNA reads as TGCGCCAGCAGTGAGGCGACAGGGGGCGTAGATTCACCCCTCCACTTT. It codes for CASSEATGGVDSPLHF.

The chain combines TRBV10-3 with TRBJ2-5; possible D gene TRBD1, 6 bases. The CDR3 is made up of 14 amino acids. The germline V gene encodes CDR1 ENHRY and CDR2 SYGVKD. V was trimmed by 6 bases and J by 3 bases, leaving 14 bases between them. The CDR3 spells CAIRGHSGEETQYF. The CDR3 coding sequence is TGTGCCATCAGGGGACATTCTGGGGAAGAGACCCAGTACTTC.

In this sample, this clonotype turned up many times. The chain couples TRBV25-1 to TRBJ1-6; perhaps TRBD1 as D (6 bases). Looked up from germline, CDR1 is MGHDK and CDR2 is SYGVNS. V was trimmed by 6 bases and J by 7 bases, leaving 10 bases between them. This CDR3 spans 13 amino acids. Here the CDR3 reads CASRGGRNSPLHF. The CDR3 region has the DNA TGTGCCAGCAGAGGGGGACGCAATTCACCCCTCCACTTT.

For this clonotype: The junction does not match germline at one end; this may be a read error. V gene TRBV10-3 combines with J gene TRBJ1-1; D not resolved. Germline CDR1 reads ENHRY; CDR2 reads SYGVKD. The CDR3 has 14 residues. For the CDR3, the DNA is TGTGCCAGCAGTGAGTTAAAGGCGAACGCTGAAGCTTTCTTT. Its translation is CASSELKANAEAFF.